The T cell receptor (beta chain) under discussion was sequenced for a study of memory CD4+ T cells and cytomegalovirus serostatus. Germline-derived CDR1 and CDR2 are GTSNPN and SVGIG (reference sequence). The length of the CDR3 is 14 residues. V dropped 2 bases and J dropped 4; count of bases not matched to a gene: 4. Single viable CD3+CD4+CD8-CD45RO+ cells were sorted as the memory CD4+ T cells. Total CD4+ T cells were enriched by CD4 positive selection. Generated by immunoSEQ multiplex PCR, the TCRdb table keeps only in-frame clones and is missing some. The sample includes some 87,000 clones, about 80% of them seen just once.

The receptor's source is an adult in good health and CMV-seropositive. The specimen was memory CD4+ T cells from blood. The V call is TRBV30, the J call TRBJ1-4, with 7 nucleotides matching TRBD1. Written as DNA, the CDR3 is TGTGCCTGGAGTCCTACAGGGGATAATGAAAAACTGTTTTTT. Translating it yields CAWSPTGDNEKLFF.